This TCR beta chain comes out of a study of cytomegalovirus exposure and HLA in healthy donors. Study-level information: Clustering assigned 81% of the approximately 390 genotyped donors to the Caucasian-associated ancestry cluster.

It was with 60 Vbeta and 13 Jbeta primers that the PCR ran. Produced via immunoSEQ multiplex PCR; TCRdb's table is partial and in-frame only. The sample lists about 140,000 clones, about 75% occurring once. The CDR3 runs 14 residues. CDR1 and CDR2 from the germline V gene are SEHNR and FQNEAQ (reference sequence). The ends were cut back, 1 base at V and 10 bases at J, with 13 bases in the middle. General observations from the study: Previously analyzed data showed that most TCR beta V segments were productive at a frequency of about 90% or about 30%. Follow-up analysis seemed to connect common viral pathogens with several of the most significant clusters identified. The classifier, whose performance was assessed in both the original and validation cohorts, reportedly diagnosed cytomegalovirus status with high specificity and sensitivity.

Turning to this clone: Its antigen is as yet unknown.

The TCR originated in a woman in her thirties in good health and CMV-seronegative. Sample: PBMCs. V and J are TRBV7-9 and TRBJ1-4; D is perhaps TRBD1 (5 bases). In DNA, the CDR3 is TGTGCCAGCAGCTTAGGGGGCTCAATCGGAAAACTGTTTTTT. This translates into CASSLGGSIGKLFF.